A selection of T cell receptor beta chains follows, all from one sample in a study of radiation and T cells in renal cell carcinoma. Assay used: immunoSEQ multiplex PCR; TCRdb lists only in-frame clones, some missing. The repertoire holds roughly 170,000 clones, with about 88% as singletons. The material sequenced was blood, taken from a patient whose treatment included radiotherapy and nephrectomy. These receptor sequences come from a woman between 50 and 59 years old with renal cell carcinoma. Both conserved end residues are part of each CDR3. D genes are given only for firm matches. Where a row states a size, it is once, few, many or the class of an expanded clone; other rows omit it.

d_call: NA
v_call: TRBV9
clone_size: NA
j_call: TRBJ2-7
cdr3_nt: TGTGCCAGCAGCGTAGCCCCTGCCGCCTACGAGCAGTACTTC
cdr3_aa: CASSVAPAAYEQYF

d_call: NA
v_call: TRBV14
clone_size: once
j_call: TRBJ2-1
cdr3_nt: TGTGCCAGCAGCCAAGTGGACAGCCTAAATGAGCAGTTCTTC
cdr3_aa: CASSQVDSLNEQFF

d_call: NA
v_call: TRBV7-3
clone_size: NA
j_call: TRBJ2-2
cdr3_nt: TGTGCCAGCAGCCCGGTATTAACCGGGGAGCTGTTTTTT
cdr3_aa: CASSPVLTGELFF

d_call: NA
v_call: TRBV5-6
clone_size: once
j_call: TRBJ2-6
cdr3_nt: TGTGCCAGCAGCTCCGGTCCCTCTGGGGCCAACGTCCTGACTTTC
cdr3_aa: CASSSGPSGANVLTF

d_call: NA
v_call: TRBV7-3
clone_size: once
j_call: TRBJ1-1
cdr3_nt: TGTGCCAGCAGCTTAGTAGGCCGGGGGCGGACTTCTGAAGCTTTCTTT
cdr3_aa: CASSLVGRGRTSEAFF

d_call: NA
v_call: TRBV4-1
clone_size: NA
j_call: TRBJ2-7
cdr3_nt: TGCGCCAGCAGCCTACAGGGAGTCCCCTACGAGCAGTACTTC
cdr3_aa: CASSLQGVPYEQYF

d_call: TRBD1
v_call: TRBV4-3
clone_size: NA
j_call: TRBJ1-3
cdr3_nt: TGCGCCAGCAGCCAGGGGACAGGGTCCCGCTCTGGAAACACCATATATTTT
cdr3_aa: CASSQGTGSRSGNTIYF

d_call: NA
v_call: TRBV5-1
clone_size: NA
j_call: TRBJ2-6
cdr3_nt: TGCGCCAGCAGCTTGGTAGGCTTTCAGAGCTCTGGGGCCAACGTCCTGACTTTC
cdr3_aa: CASSLVGFQSSGANVLTF

d_call: TRBD1
v_call: TRBV11-2
clone_size: NA
j_call: TRBJ2-7
cdr3_nt: TGTGCCAGCAGCCGGACAGGGACTTTCTACGAGCAGTACTTC
cdr3_aa: CASSRTGTFYEQYF

d_call: TRBD2
v_call: TRBV6-5
clone_size: NA
j_call: TRBJ2-7
cdr3_nt: TGTGCCAGCACCAGACTAGCGGGGGCCGGCTACGAGCAGTACTTC
cdr3_aa: CASTRLAGAGYEQYF

d_call: NA
v_call: TRBV5-1
clone_size: NA
j_call: TRBJ2-1
cdr3_nt: TGCGCCAGCAGCTCCCTAGGTTATGAGCAGTTCTTC
cdr3_aa: CASSSLGYEQFF

d_call: NA
v_call: TRBV9
clone_size: NA
j_call: TRBJ1-6
cdr3_nt: TGTGCCAGCAGCGTAGCTGGGTCGGAGACACCCCTCCACTTT
cdr3_aa: CASSVAGSETPLHF

d_call: NA
v_call: TRBV7-2
clone_size: NA
j_call: TRBJ1-1
cdr3_nt: TGTGCCAGCAGCTTAGTAGCTGAGGGCCCTGAAGCTTTCTTT
cdr3_aa: CASSLVAEGPEAFF

d_call: NA
v_call: TRBV7-8
clone_size: NA
j_call: TRBJ1-1
cdr3_nt: TGTGCCACCAGACTCATATCATTGGGCACTGAAGCTTTCTTT
cdr3_aa: CATRLISLGTEAFF

d_call: TRBD2
v_call: TRBV6-5
clone_size: NA
j_call: TRBJ2-1
cdr3_nt: TGTGCCAGCAGTTACGCACTAGCGGGGTCATCGGGGCAGTTCTTC
cdr3_aa: CASSYALAGSSGQFF

d_call: NA
v_call: TRBV9
clone_size: NA
j_call: TRBJ2-5
cdr3_nt: TGTGCCAGCAGCGTAGAGGAGGTTTGGGAGACCCAGTACTTC
cdr3_aa: CASSVEEVWETQYF

d_call: NA
v_call: TRBV7-2
clone_size: NA
j_call: TRBJ2-6
cdr3_nt: TGTGCCAGCAGCTTAAGCTCTGGGGCCAACGTCCTGACTTTC
cdr3_aa: CASSLSSGANVLTF

d_call: NA
v_call: TRBV19
clone_size: NA
j_call: TRBJ1-1
cdr3_nt: TGTGCCAGTACTACGACAGCGAACACTGAAGCTTTCTTT
cdr3_aa: CASTTTANTEAFF

d_call: NA
v_call: TRBV7-2
clone_size: NA
j_call: TRBJ1-1
cdr3_nt: TGTGCCAGCCGAGGGAGACCCGGAGGCTATTCGCAGGCTTTCTTT
cdr3_aa: CASRGRPGGYSQAFF

d_call: NA
v_call: TRBV18
clone_size: NA
j_call: TRBJ1-2
cdr3_nt: TGTGCCAGCTCACCAGACCGACGTTTGCCCTATGGCTACACCTTC
cdr3_aa: CASSPDRRLPYGYTF

d_call: TRBD1
v_call: TRBV13
clone_size: NA
j_call: TRBJ1-2
cdr3_nt: TGTGCCAGCAGCTCGGACAGGGGGCTCTATGGCTACACCTTC
cdr3_aa: CASSSDRGLYGYTF

d_call: NA
v_call: TRBV19
clone_size: NA
j_call: TRBJ1-6
cdr3_nt: TGTGCCAGTAGTATCCTAGTAGGGCCCGCGCCCCTCCACTTT
cdr3_aa: CASSILVGPAPLHF

d_call: TRBD1
v_call: TRBV11-2
clone_size: NA
j_call: TRBJ1-2
cdr3_nt: TGTGCCAGCAGCCCCATAGGCGGACAGGGGGCGCCGGATGGCTACACCTTC
cdr3_aa: CASSPIGGQGAPDGYTF

d_call: NA
v_call: TRBV6-5
clone_size: few
j_call: TRBJ2-5
cdr3_nt: TGTGCCAGCAGGGCGGGGCAGGGGAGTGGGGAGACCCAGTACTTC
cdr3_aa: CASRAGQGSGETQYF

d_call: TRBD1
v_call: TRBV6-1
clone_size: NA
j_call: TRBJ2-7
cdr3_nt: TGTGCCAGCAGTGAATACGGGACAGTTGCCTCCTACGAGCAGTACTTC
cdr3_aa: CASSEYGTVASYEQYF

d_call: TRBD2
v_call: TRBV7-9
clone_size: once
j_call: TRBJ2-5
cdr3_nt: TGTGCCAGCAGCTTCTCCCGACTAGCGGGGGGGATTCAAGAGACCCAGTACTTC
cdr3_aa: CASSFSRLAGGIQETQYF

d_call: NA
v_call: TRBV28
clone_size: NA
j_call: TRBJ2-7
cdr3_nt: TGTGCCAGCAGCCTTGGTCGGACCCTCCTGGTCTTGTCCTACGAGCAGTACTTC
cdr3_aa: CASSLGRTLLVLSYEQYF

d_call: TRBD1
v_call: TRBV6-6
clone_size: NA
j_call: TRBJ1-1
cdr3_nt: TGTGCCAGCAGTCACAGGGGCGGGGGATCTGAAGCTTTCTTT
cdr3_aa: CASSHRGGGSEAFF

d_call: NA
v_call: TRBV4-3
clone_size: NA
j_call: TRBJ1-2
cdr3_nt: TGCGCCAGCAGCCAAGAACGAGGGGATGGCTACACCTTC
cdr3_aa: CASSQERGDGYTF

d_call: TRBD1
v_call: TRBV6-1
clone_size: NA
j_call: TRBJ2-5
cdr3_nt: TGTGCCAGCAGTGAGAGGGACAGACAAGAGACCCAGTACTTC
cdr3_aa: CASSERDRQETQYF

d_call: TRBD1
v_call: TRBV7-8
clone_size: NA
j_call: TRBJ1-6
cdr3_nt: TGTGCCAGCAGCTTAGATTTGGGACAGAGTAATTCACCCCTCCACTTT
cdr3_aa: CASSLDLGQSNSPLHF

d_call: TRBD1
v_call: TRBV18
clone_size: NA
j_call: TRBJ2-7
cdr3_nt: TGTGCCAGCTCACCTAGGGGGACAGGGGACGAGCAGTACTTC
cdr3_aa: CASSPRGTGDEQYF

d_call: NA
v_call: TRBV6-1
clone_size: NA
j_call: TRBJ1-6
cdr3_nt: TGTGCCAGCAGTGATTCGGCAGGGAGTCGGAATTCACCCCTCCACTTT
cdr3_aa: CASSDSAGSRNSPLHF

d_call: NA
v_call: TRBV18
clone_size: NA
j_call: TRBJ2-1
cdr3_nt: TGTGCCAGCTCAGCACACAAATACAATGAGCAGTTCTTC
cdr3_aa: CASSAHKYNEQFF

d_call: NA
v_call: TRBV5-6
clone_size: NA
j_call: TRBJ2-3
cdr3_nt: TGTGCCAGCAGCTTGGCTGGGGTTACTAGCACAGATACGCAGTATTTT
cdr3_aa: CASSLAGVTSTDTQYF

d_call: NA
v_call: TRBV5-6
clone_size: few
j_call: TRBJ2-3
cdr3_nt: TGTGCCAGCAGCTTGGGACCGGGGTTCGATACGCAGTATTTT
cdr3_aa: CASSLGPGFDTQYF

d_call: NA
v_call: TRBV5-1
clone_size: NA
j_call: TRBJ2-2
cdr3_nt: TGCGCCAGCAGCGGAATTACAGGGAAAATCACCGGGGAGCTGTTTTTT
cdr3_aa: CASSGITGKITGELFF

d_call: NA
v_call: TRBV10-3
clone_size: NA
j_call: TRBJ2-1
cdr3_nt: TGTGCCATCAGTGAGACCCACAATGAGCAGTTCTTC
cdr3_aa: CAISETHNEQFF

d_call: NA
v_call: TRBV15
clone_size: NA
j_call: TRBJ2-5
cdr3_nt: TGTGCCACCAGCAGAGGGGTACGGGGGACGGTAGAGACCCAGTACTTC
cdr3_aa: CATSRGVRGTVETQYF

d_call: NA
v_call: TRBV7-2
clone_size: NA
j_call: TRBJ1-1
cdr3_nt: TGTGCCAGCAGCTTTCACACTGAAGCTTTCTTT
cdr3_aa: CASSFHTEAFF

d_call: TRBD1
v_call: TRBV6-5
clone_size: NA
j_call: TRBJ1-4
cdr3_nt: TGTGCCAGCAGTTACGCCCAGGGGGGTGAAAAACTGTTTTTT
cdr3_aa: CASSYAQGGEKLFF

d_call: TRBD2
v_call: TRBV6-1
clone_size: NA
j_call: TRBJ2-2
cdr3_nt: TGTGCCAGCAGTGGGACTAGGACCCCCGGGGAGCTGTTTTTT
cdr3_aa: CASSGTRTPGELFF

d_call: NA
v_call: TRBV4-1
clone_size: few
j_call: TRBJ1-1
cdr3_nt: TGCGCCAGCAGCCAAAACACTGAAGCTTTCTTT
cdr3_aa: CASSQNTEAFF

d_call: NA
v_call: TRBV15
clone_size: NA
j_call: TRBJ2-2
cdr3_nt: TGTGCCACCAGCAGAGAAGGGTCCACCACCGGGGAGCTGTTTTTT
cdr3_aa: CATSREGSTTGELFF

d_call: NA
v_call: TRBV9
clone_size: NA
j_call: TRBJ2-7
cdr3_nt: TGTGCCAGCAGCGTGGGAAACCAGGGAGGCGAGCAGTACTTC
cdr3_aa: CASSVGNQGGEQYF

d_call: TRBD1
v_call: TRBV6-1
clone_size: NA
j_call: TRBJ1-2
cdr3_nt: TGTGCCAGCAGTGAAGTACAGGGGGGCTATGGCTACACCTTC
cdr3_aa: CASSEVQGGYGYTF

d_call: TRBD2
v_call: TRBV5-4
clone_size: NA
j_call: TRBJ2-1
cdr3_nt: TGTGCCAGCAGCCAAAGGCTAGCGGGGGGATACAATGAGCAGTTCTTC
cdr3_aa: CASSQRLAGGYNEQFF

d_call: TRBD2
v_call: TRBV9
clone_size: NA
j_call: TRBJ2-1
cdr3_nt: TGTGCCAGCAGCGTAGGCGGGGGGGCCTCCTACAATGAGCAGTTCTTC
cdr3_aa: CASSVGGGASYNEQFF

d_call: NA
v_call: TRBV4-1
clone_size: NA
j_call: TRBJ2-1
cdr3_nt: TGCGCCAGCAGCCAAGAGCGTGGGGGGGCCCACTCCAACAATGAGCAGTTCTTC
cdr3_aa: CASSQERGGAHSNNEQFF

d_call: TRBD2
v_call: TRBV11-2
clone_size: NA
j_call: TRBJ2-7
cdr3_nt: TGTGCCAGCAGCTTAGATACCGCTAGCGGGCCGCAAGGTGTGCAGTACTTC
cdr3_aa: CASSLDTASGPQGVQYF

d_call: TRBD1
v_call: TRBV2
clone_size: NA
j_call: TRBJ1-1
cdr3_nt: TGTGCCAGCCGACAGGGACCTAATGAAGCTTTCTTT
cdr3_aa: CASRQGPNEAFF

d_call: NA
v_call: TRBV5-5
clone_size: many
j_call: TRBJ2-7
cdr3_nt: TGTGCCAGCAGCTTACGCAGTTGGAGGCAGGGGTACGAGCAGTACTTC
cdr3_aa: CASSLRSWRQGYEQYF

d_call: NA
v_call: TRBV10-3
clone_size: NA
j_call: TRBJ1-1
cdr3_nt: TGTGCCATCAGCGAACCACCGGGGAGAACTGAAGCTTTCTTT
cdr3_aa: CAISEPPGRTEAFF

d_call: TRBD1
v_call: TRBV19
clone_size: NA
j_call: TRBJ2-1
cdr3_nt: TGTGCCAGTAGTATACCGGACAGGGCAGGGAGCAATGAGCAGTTCTTC
cdr3_aa: CASSIPDRAGSNEQFF

d_call: NA
v_call: TRBV10-3
clone_size: NA
j_call: TRBJ1-5
cdr3_nt: TGTGCCATCAGTGAGTCACTGGGTATTGGCAATCAGCCCCAGCATTTT
cdr3_aa: CAISESLGIGNQPQHF